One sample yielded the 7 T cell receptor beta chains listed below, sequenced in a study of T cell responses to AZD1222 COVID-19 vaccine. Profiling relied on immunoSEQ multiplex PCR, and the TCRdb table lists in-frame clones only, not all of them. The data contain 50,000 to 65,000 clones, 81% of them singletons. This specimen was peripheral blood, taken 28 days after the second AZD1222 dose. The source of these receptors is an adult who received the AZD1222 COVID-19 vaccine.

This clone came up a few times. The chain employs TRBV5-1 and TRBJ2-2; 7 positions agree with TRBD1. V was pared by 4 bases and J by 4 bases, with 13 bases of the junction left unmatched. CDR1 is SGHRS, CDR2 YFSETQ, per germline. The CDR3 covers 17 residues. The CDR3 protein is CASSPPDRATSTGELFF. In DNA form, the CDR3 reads TGCGCCAGCAGCCCACCCGACAGGGCGACGAGCACCGGGGAGCTGTTTTTT.

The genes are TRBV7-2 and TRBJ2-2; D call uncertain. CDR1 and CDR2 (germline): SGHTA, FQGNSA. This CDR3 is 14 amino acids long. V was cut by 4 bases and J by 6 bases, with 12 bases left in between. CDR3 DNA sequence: TGTGCCAGCAGCTCTAATATGGGTGCCGGGGAGCTGTTTTTT. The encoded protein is CASSSNMGAGELFF.

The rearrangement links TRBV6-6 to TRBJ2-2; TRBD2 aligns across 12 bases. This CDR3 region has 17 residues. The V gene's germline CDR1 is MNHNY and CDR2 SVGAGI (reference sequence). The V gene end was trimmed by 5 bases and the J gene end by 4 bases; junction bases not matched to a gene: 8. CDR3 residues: CASSPLTSGSSTGELFF. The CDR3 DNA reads TGTGCCAGCAGTCCCCTGACTAGCGGGAGTTCCACCGGGGAGCTGTTTTTT.

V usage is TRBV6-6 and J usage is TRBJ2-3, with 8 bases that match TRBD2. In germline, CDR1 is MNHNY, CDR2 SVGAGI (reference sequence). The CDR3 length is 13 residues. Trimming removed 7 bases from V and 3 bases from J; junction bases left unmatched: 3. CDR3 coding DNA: TGTGCCAGCATCTTAGCGGGGACAGATACGCAGTATTTT. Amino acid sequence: CASILAGTDTQYF.

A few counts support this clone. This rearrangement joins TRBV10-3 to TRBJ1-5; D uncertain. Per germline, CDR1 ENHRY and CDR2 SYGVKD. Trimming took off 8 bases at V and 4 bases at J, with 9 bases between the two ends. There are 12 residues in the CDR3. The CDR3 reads CAIRAENQPQHF. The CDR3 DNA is TGTGCCATCCGCGCAGAAAATCAGCCCCAGCATTTT.

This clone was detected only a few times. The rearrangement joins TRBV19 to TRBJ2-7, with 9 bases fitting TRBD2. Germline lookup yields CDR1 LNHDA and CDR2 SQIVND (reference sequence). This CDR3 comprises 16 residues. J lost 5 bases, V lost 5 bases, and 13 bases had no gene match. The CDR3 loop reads CASSFTPGAGGHEQYF. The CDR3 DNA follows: TGTGCCAGTAGTTTTACCCCGGGAGCGGGAGGCCACGAGCAGTACTTC.

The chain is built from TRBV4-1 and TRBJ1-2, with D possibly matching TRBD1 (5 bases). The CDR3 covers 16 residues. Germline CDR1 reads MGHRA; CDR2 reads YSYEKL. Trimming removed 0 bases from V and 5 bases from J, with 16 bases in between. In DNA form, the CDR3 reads TGCGCCAGCAGCCAAGATCGGGACGCCCCCGTTTATGGCTACACCTTC. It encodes CASSQDRDAPVYGYTF.